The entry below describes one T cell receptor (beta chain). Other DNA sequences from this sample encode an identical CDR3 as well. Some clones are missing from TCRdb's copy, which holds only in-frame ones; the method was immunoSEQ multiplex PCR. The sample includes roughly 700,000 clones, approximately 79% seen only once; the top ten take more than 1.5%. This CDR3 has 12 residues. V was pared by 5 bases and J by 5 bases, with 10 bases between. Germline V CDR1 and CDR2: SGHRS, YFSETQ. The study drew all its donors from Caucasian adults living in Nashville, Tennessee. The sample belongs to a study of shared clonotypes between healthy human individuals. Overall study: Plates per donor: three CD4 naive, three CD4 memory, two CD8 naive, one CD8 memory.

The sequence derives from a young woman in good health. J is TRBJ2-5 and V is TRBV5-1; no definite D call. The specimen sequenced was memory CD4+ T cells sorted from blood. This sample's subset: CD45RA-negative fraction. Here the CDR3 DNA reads TGCGCCAGCAGTTTAGACGGGGAGACCCAGTACTTC. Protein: CASSLDGETQYF.